A single TCR beta chain is shown here with its context. Its antigen is not known. This sample was included in a study of T cells in tuberculosis. Study overall: CD1B tetramers identified T cells specific for mycobacterial lipid GMM. In South Africa, adults with active tuberculosis were compared with IGRA-negative and latently infected IGRA-positive adolescents.

V was trimmed by 5 bases and J by 5 bases, leaving 20 bases between them. The CDR3 extends over 15 amino acids. The germline gives CDR1 SGHRS, CDR2 YFSETQ. Profiled with immunoSEQ multiplex PCR; TCRdb holds only in-frame clones, not every one. The data hold 20,000 to 25,000 clones, with roughly nine tenths observed a single time. Adolescents were screened for latent TB by skin test and IGRA. Whole-study findings and limits: The TCR-beta difference was not significant; alpha differences partly reflected length.

The sequenced sample was PBMCs. This chain connects TRBV5-1 to TRBJ2-7, with D possibly being TRBD1 (7 bases). The source is a donor aged 10-29 years with latent tuberculosis or without tuberculosis infection. Some clones in this sample may be carry-over from other donors' samples. This CDR3 is CASRGGQRHLHEQYF. CDR3 sequence (DNA): TGCGCCAGCAGGGGGGGACAGAGGCATCTCCACGAGCAGTACTTC.